The 11 T cell receptor beta chains listed next were all sequenced from one sample in a study of OX40 agonist ivuxolimab in advanced cancers. Assay: immunoSEQ multiplex PCR; the TCRdb copy retains only in-frame clones and omits some. The sample lists about 37,000 clones, around 88% occurring once. The sample was CD4+ or CD8+ T cells sorted from blood, taken in a trial of the OX40 agonist ivuxolimab. These receptors originate from an adult with an advanced solid tumor such as melanoma, head and neck, liver or kidney cancer.

V usage is TRBV6-5 and J usage is TRBJ2-3; D not resolved. CDR1 is MNHEY, CDR2 SVGAGI, per germline. The CDR3 has 12 amino acids. V was trimmed by 11 bases and J by 5 bases, leaving 14 bases between them. The CDR3 coding sequence is TGTGCCGCCGGTTATAGGCGAGATACGCAGTATTTT. As protein: CAAGYRRDTQYF.

This chain joins TRBV19 and TRBJ1-1, with TRBD1 matching 11 bases. CDR1 and CDR2 from the germline V gene are LNHDA and SQIVND (reference sequence). The CDR3 extends over 16 amino acids. The J segment lost 3 bases and the V segment lost 6 bases, leaving 9 bases of the junction unmatched. CDR3 region: CASSPWTGGADTEAFF. The CDR3 region has the DNA TGTGCCAGTAGCCCCTGGACAGGGGGCGCGGACACTGAAGCTTTCTTT.

The rearrangement links TRBV2 to TRBJ1-1, with TRBD1 matching over 7 bases. Looked up from germline, CDR1 is SNHLY and CDR2 is FYNNEI. There are 13 residues in the CDR3. V was pared by 10 bases and J by 11 bases, with 16 bases of the junction left unmatched. CDR3 DNA sequence: TGTGCCACCCAGCCCGACAGGGCCCGTGAGGCTTTCTTT. Translating it yields CATQPDRAREAFF.

The chain has TRBV27 and TRBJ2-1, with no clear D. CDR3 size: 16 residues. Germline-derived CDR1 and CDR2 are MNHEY and SMNVEV (reference sequence). V lost 4 bases and J lost 7, with 20 bases in between. CDR3 in amino acids: CASSSIHYYSPNEQFF. CDR3 nucleotides: TGTGCCAGCAGTTCGATCCATTACTACTCACCGAATGAGCAGTTCTTC.

CDR3 in DNA: TGTGCCAGCAGTTTAGTCGCAGATCCCTATGAAGGCGGGGCCAACGTCCTGACTTTC. This encodes CASSLVADPYEGGANVLTF. The chain employs TRBV28 and TRBJ2-6; D ambiguous. The V end was cut by 2 bases, the J end by 4 bases, with 21 bases between. Germline CDR1 MDHEN, CDR2 SYDVKM. The CDR3 is 19 amino acids.

The chain has TRBV4-2 and TRBJ1-1; 7 positions match TRBD1. Germline assignment: CDR1 LGHNA and CDR2 YNFKEQ. The CDR3 spans 14 residues. V lost 4 bases and J lost 4; bases outside the gene matches: 6. The CDR3 nucleotides read TGTGCCAGCAGCCCCCAGGGGGGCGGCACTGAAGCTTTCTTT. Translating gives CASSPQGGGTEAFF.

The CDR3 nucleotides are TGTGCCAGCAGCTTAAATCGGGATCAGCCCCAGCATTTT. Residues: CASSLNRDQPQHF. The V call is TRBV7-3, the J call TRBJ1-5, with D uncertain. V lost 1 base and J 5 bases, leaving 6 bases between the germline ends. Germline-derived CDR1 and CDR2 are SGHTA and FQGTGA. The length of the CDR3 is 13 residues.

The V call is TRBV7-2, the J call TRBJ1-5, with 7 bases identical to TRBD1. CDR3 size: 15 residues. With 7 bases clipped from V and 5 bases from J, the junction kept 11 bases outside the gene matches. CDR1 and CDR2 (germline): SGHTA, FQGNSA. CDR3 DNA: TGTGCCAGCATGCCTAACAGGGGTCCTGATCAGCCCCAGCATTTT. It specifies CASMPNRGPDQPQHF.

In DNA form, the CDR3 reads TGCAGCGTTGGGGACAGGGAGGTCAACGTCCTGACTTTC. Translation: CSVGDREVNVLTF. This chain uses TRBV29-1 with TRBJ2-6; TRBD1 agrees at 9 bases. CDR3 length: 13 residues. Germline CDR1 is SQVTM and CDR2 is ANQGSEA. With 4 bases clipped from V and 9 bases from J, the junction kept 4 bases outside the gene matches.

The count of this clone is one. This chain connects TRBV7-9 to TRBJ1-5; D unclear. The CDR3 covers 16 residues. CDR1 is SEHNR and CDR2 is FQNEAQ in the germline V gene (reference sequence). V was trimmed by 1 base and J by 1 base, leaving 11 bases between them. CDR3 coding DNA: TGTGCCAGCAGCTTAGGAGGGAAAGGAAGCAATCAGCCCCAGCATTTT. Translated, it gives CASSLGGKGSNQPQHF.

The genes are TRBV2 and TRBJ1-3; weak D call: TRBD1 (6 bases). CDR1 is SNHLY and CDR2 is FYNNEI in the germline V gene. This CDR3 has 14 residues. Deletions cut 6 bases from V and 2 bases from J, with 11 bases between. The CDR3 DNA follows: TGTGCCAGCAGGGGAAGGACAGCTGGAAACACCATATATTTT. It specifies CASRGRTAGNTIYF. Full variable domain (remainder filled in from reference TRBV2 and TRBJ1-3): EPEVTQTPSHQVTQMGQEVILRCVPISNHLYFYWYRQILGQKVEFLVSFYNNEISEKSEIFDDQFSVERPDGSNFTLKIRSTKLEDSAMYFCASRGRTAGNTIYFGEGSWLTVV.